These 15 T cell receptor beta chains originate from one sample sequenced in a study of T cell responses to AZD1222 COVID-19 vaccine. The protocol was immunoSEQ multiplex PCR, while the TCRdb copy is restricted to in-frame clones and leaves out a portion. Found here are 150,000 or so clones, about 89% of them singletons; the top ten hold 1.5% to 2%. The sequencing used peripheral blood, collected on day 0 of AZD1222 vaccination. These receptors were collected from an adult in good health.

The chain combines TRBV6-5 with TRBJ1-1; D call uncertain. V lost 5 bases, J lost 0 bases, and 13 bases lay in between. The germline V gene encodes CDR1 MNHEY and CDR2 SVGAGI. CDR3 length: 15 residues. The chain's CDR3 is CASSRPPGLNTEAFF. CDR3 coding DNA: TGTGCCAGCAGTCGCCCGCCAGGCCTGAACACTGAAGCTTTCTTT.

This clone was seen repeatedly, ten times or more. The J gene is TRBJ1-1, the V gene TRBV28, with D hard to call. Germline CDR1 reads MDHEN; CDR2 reads SYDVKM. V shed 3 bases and J shed 1 base, with 9 bases lying between them. This CDR3 comprises 14 residues. CDR3 protein: CASSFRNKNTEAFF. The CDR3 DNA reads TGTGCCAGCAGTTTTCGGAACAAGAACACTGAAGCTTTCTTT.

The V and J genes are TRBV13 and TRBJ2-1; D is undetermined. Germline V lookup: CDR1 PRHDT, CDR2 FYEKMQ (reference sequence). V was cut by 2 bases and J by 6 bases, with 2 bases left in between. This CDR3 contains 11 residues. This CDR3 reads CASSLFNEQFF. CDR3 nucleotides: TGTGCCAGCAGCTTATTCAATGAGCAGTTCTTC.

J is TRBJ1-4 and V is TRBV6-5; the D gene is possibly TRBD1 (5 bases). The CDR3 spans 14 residues. The germline CDR1 and CDR2 sequences are MNHEY and SVGAGI. Trimming left V 10 bases short and J 4 bases short, with 16 bases between. CDR3 sequence (DNA): TGTGCCACCTCCCCTCGGGGGAATAATGAAAAACTGTTTTTT. Its protein is CATSPRGNNEKLFF.

The rearrangement uses TRBV5-1 and TRBJ1-1; possibly TRBD1 for D (5 bases). Between the trimmed V and J ends, which lost 3 bases and 1 base, there was a span of 16 bases. There are 16 residues in the CDR3. Germline CDR1 reads SGHRS; CDR2 reads YFSETQ. This CDR3 is CASSSVRDFANTEAFF. CDR3 sequence (DNA): TGCGCCAGCAGCTCGGTCAGGGATTTTGCGAACACTGAAGCTTTCTTT.

V usage is TRBV23-1 and J usage is TRBJ2-3; TRBD2 matches at 7 bases. TRBV23-1 counts as an open reading frame of uncertain function. This CDR3 spans 15 amino acids. The V and J ends lost 7 bases and 2 bases, in that order; junction bases with no gene match: 9. The CDR3 sequence is CASNEGLRYTDTQYF. The CDR3, as DNA: TGCGCCAGCAACGAGGGACTACGCTACACAGATACGCAGTATTTT.

This sequence joins TRBV19 and TRBJ1-6; 8 nucleotides agree with TRBD1. This CDR3 spans 15 amino acids. Per germline, CDR1 LNHDA and CDR2 SQIVND (reference sequence). With 8 bases clipped from V and 2 bases from J, the junction kept 5 bases outside the gene matches. CDR3 region: CASEGTGTYNSPLHF. Here the CDR3 DNA reads TGTGCCAGTGAGGGGACAGGAACCTATAATTCACCCCTCCACTTT.

J is TRBJ1-4 and V is TRBV5-1, with D possibly matching TRBD1 (6 bases). The CDR3 runs 16 residues. V lost 1 base to trimming and J lost 7 bases, with 17 bases between them. The germline V gene has CDR1 SGHRS and CDR2 YFSETQ. In DNA form, the CDR3 reads TGCGCCAGCAGCTTGAGGGGGACATCGGAGGGTGAAAAACTGTTTTTT. Translation: CASSLRGTSEGEKLFF.

The rearrangement links TRBV20-1 to TRBJ2-5; D ambiguous. V was clipped by 1 base and J by 4 bases, with 4 bases between them. Germline CDR1 is DFQATT and CDR2 is SNEGSKA (reference sequence). The CDR3 length is 11 residues. The CDR3 loop is CSARGRETQYF. The CDR3 DNA sequence: TGCAGTGCTAGAGGACGAGAGACCCAGTACTTC.

The chain couples TRBV28 to TRBJ2-1, with 9 bases aligning to TRBD1. The V gene end was trimmed by 5 bases and the J gene end by 7 bases; junction bases not matched to a gene: 9. The CDR3 runs 15 residues. In germline, CDR1 is MDHEN, CDR2 SYDVKM. CDR3 nucleotides: TGTGCCAGCAGTCCCGGGGGGACAGGGAGAAATGAGCAGTTCTTC. It yields the protein CASSPGGTGRNEQFF.

This chain joins TRBV6-2 or TRBV6-3 and TRBJ1-5; 7 nucleotides match TRBD1. This CDR3 is 16 amino acids long. V was clipped by 5 bases and J by 1 base; unmatched bases: 8. Germline V gives CDR1 MNHEY, CDR2 SVGEGT. CDR3: CASSDLHRGSNQPQHF. As DNA, the CDR3 is TGTGCCAGCAGTGATCTCCACAGGGGAAGCAATCAGCCCCAGCATTTT.

The genes are TRBV5-4 and TRBJ1-1; D is perhaps TRBD1 (6 bases). The CDR3 totals 15 residues. In germline, CDR1 is SGHNT, CDR2 YYREEE (reference sequence). With 4 bases removed from V and 0 bases from J, the gap between germline ends came to 13 bases. The CDR3 reads CASSDARTVNTEAFF. The CDR3 DNA sequence: TGTGCCAGCAGCGACGCCCGGACAGTGAACACTGAAGCTTTCTTT.

The rearrangement uses TRBV5-8 and TRBJ2-1; TRBD1 matches at 10 bases. Trimming at V came to 4 bases and at J to 10 bases, leaving 14 bases not matched to a gene. The CDR3 covers 16 residues. Germline lookup yields CDR1 SGHTS and CDR2 YDEGEE. The CDR3 sequence is CASSQKRTGGGREQFF. The CDR3 DNA is TGTGCCAGCAGCCAAAAACGGACAGGGGGAGGCAGGGAGCAGTTCTTC.

J is TRBJ2-2 and V is TRBV2; unclear D gene. The V and J ends lost 2 bases and 10 bases respectively, with 14 bases between them. The CDR3 consists of 14 residues. Germline CDR1 reads SNHLY; CDR2 reads FYNNEI. The CDR3, as DNA: TGTGCCAGCAGTGAAATAGAAGTGGTTTCGGAGCTGTTTTTT. Translation gives CASSEIEVVSELFF. The entire variable domain, with the rest obtained from reference TRBV2 and TRBJ2-2, is as follows: EPEVTQTPSHQVTQMGQEVILRCVPISNHLYFYWYRQILGQKVEFLVSFYNNEISEKSEIFDDQFSVERPDGSNFTLKIRSTKLEDSAMYFCASSEIEVVSELFFGEGSRLTVL.

This chain connects TRBV7-9 to TRBJ2-5; 9 nucleotides agree with TRBD2. The junction had 8 bases not matched to a gene; V was cut back by 1 base and J by 5 bases. Germline V lookup: CDR1 SEHNR, CDR2 FQNEAQ (reference sequence). The CDR3 has 16 residues. CDR3 region: CASSLEGGRARETQYF. The CDR3, as DNA: TGTGCCAGCAGCTTAGAAGGCGGGAGGGCCCGGGAGACCCAGTACTTC.